This T cell receptor (beta chain) is from a study of T cell changes during pregnancy in multiple sclerosis. Germline CDR1 is MGHDK and CDR2 is SYGVNS. The CDR3 extends over 14 amino acids. V gave up 8 bases and J gave up 4 bases, with 12 bases separating them. The repertoire was sequenced with immunoSEQ multiplex PCR; TCRdb's copy has only in-frame clones and lacks some. The sample comprises about 69,000 clones, around 90% of which are singletons, and roughly 1.4% rests with the top ten. This specimen consisted of peripheral blood, obtained in the third trimester of pregnancy. The TCR originated in a female donor with multiple sclerosis, enrolled in a pregnancy study. The chain recombines TRBV25-1 with TRBJ1-6; possible D gene TRBD1, 5 bases. DNA of the CDR3: TGTGCCAGCGCTCAGGGACTTTATAATTCACCCCTCCACTTT. This sequence encodes CASAQGLYNSPLHF.